This T cell receptor beta chain was sequenced for a study of T cell clones after liver transplantation. Study at large: TCRbeta sequencing after a pre-transplant mixed lymphocyte reaction identified graft-donor-reactive clones, later tracked in post-transplant blood. Blood was drawn pre-transplant, before withdrawal, and after full or failed withdrawal. Findings and caveats of the study: Migration into the graft, not deletion, may explain lost graft donor-reactive T cells.

V was pared by 7 bases and J by 7 bases, with 8 bases between. CDR1 is SGHRS, CDR2 YFSETQ, per germline. This CDR3 has 10 residues. As regards this clone: Its antigen is not known.

Thawed unstimulated PBMCs were FACS-sorted by CD3, CD4 and CD8 into two populations. This table comes from immunoSEQ multiplex PCR, and its TCRdb copy is limited to in-frame clones, with some not included. Of about 58,000 clones listed, about 73% are singletons. The sequencing here drew on CD4+ T cells from blood, taken at the approximately 15-month timepoint. This receptor was identified in a human patient who received a liver transplant. The graft donor may have contributed some T cells. The chain uses TRBV5-1 and TRBJ2-5; the D is unclear. The CDR3 nucleotides read TGCGCCAGCCCTCGTTTGACCCAGTACTTC. This gives the protein CASPRLTQYF.